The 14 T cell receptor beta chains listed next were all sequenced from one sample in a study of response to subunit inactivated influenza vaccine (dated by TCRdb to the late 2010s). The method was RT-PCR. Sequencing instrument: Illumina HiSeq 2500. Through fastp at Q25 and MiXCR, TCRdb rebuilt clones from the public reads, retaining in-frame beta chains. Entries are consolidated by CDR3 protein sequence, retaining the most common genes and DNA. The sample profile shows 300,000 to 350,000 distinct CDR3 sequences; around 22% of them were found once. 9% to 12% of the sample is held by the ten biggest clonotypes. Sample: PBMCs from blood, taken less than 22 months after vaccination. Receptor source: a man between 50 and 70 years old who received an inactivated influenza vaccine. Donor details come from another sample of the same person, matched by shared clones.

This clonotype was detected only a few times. The CDR3 is CASSPGMENTEAFF. The CDR3 region has the DNA TGCGCCAGCAGCCCTGGGATGGAGAACACTGAAGCTTTCTTT. V usage is TRBV5-1 and J usage is TRBJ1-1; D is unclear. Looked up from germline, CDR1 is SGHRS and CDR2 is YFSETQ. The CDR3 is 14 residues long. Deletions cut 4 bases from V and 1 base from J, with 11 bases between. Looking up the rest from reference TRBV5-1 and TRBJ1-1 gives the full variable domain: KAGVTQTPRYLIKTRGQQVTLSCSPISGHRSVSWYQQTPGQGLQFLFEYFSETQRNKGNFPGRFSGRQFSNSRSEMNVSTLELGDSALYLCASSPGMENTEAFFGQGTRLTVV.

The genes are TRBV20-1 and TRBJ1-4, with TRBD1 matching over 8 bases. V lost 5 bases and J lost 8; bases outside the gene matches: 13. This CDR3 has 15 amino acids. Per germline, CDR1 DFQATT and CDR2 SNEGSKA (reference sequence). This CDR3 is CSAPGSGQGWEKLFF. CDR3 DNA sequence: TGCAGTGCTCCCGGAAGCGGACAGGGTTGGGAAAAACTGTTTTTT.

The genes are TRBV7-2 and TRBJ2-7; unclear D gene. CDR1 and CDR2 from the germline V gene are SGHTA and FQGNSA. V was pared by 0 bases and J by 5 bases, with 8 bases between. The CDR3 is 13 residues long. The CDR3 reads CASSLARFDEQYF. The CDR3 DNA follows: TGTGCCAGCAGCTTAGCCAGATTCGACGAGCAGTACTTC.

CDR3 DNA sequence: TGTGCCAGCAGCACCTTGGGCGGAAGCACAGATACGCAGTATTTT. It encodes CASSTLGGSTDTQYF. The chain has TRBV7-9 and TRBJ2-3; D is ambiguous. Trimming cost V 5 bases and J 0 bases, with 12 bases left between them. The CDR3 contains 15 residues. The germline V gene encodes CDR1 SEHNR and CDR2 FQNEAQ (reference sequence).

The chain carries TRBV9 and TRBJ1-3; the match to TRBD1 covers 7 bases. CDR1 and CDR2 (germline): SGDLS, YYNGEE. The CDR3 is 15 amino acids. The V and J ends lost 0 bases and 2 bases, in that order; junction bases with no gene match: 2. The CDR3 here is CASSVDRGTGNTIYF. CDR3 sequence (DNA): TGTGCCAGCAGCGTAGACAGGGGAACTGGAAACACCATATATTTT.

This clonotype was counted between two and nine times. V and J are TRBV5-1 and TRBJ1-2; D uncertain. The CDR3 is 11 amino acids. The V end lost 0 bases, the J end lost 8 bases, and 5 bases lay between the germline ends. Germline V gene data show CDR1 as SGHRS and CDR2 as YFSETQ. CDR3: CASSLGTGYTF. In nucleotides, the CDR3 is TGCGCCAGCAGCTTGGGTACCGGCTACACCTTC.

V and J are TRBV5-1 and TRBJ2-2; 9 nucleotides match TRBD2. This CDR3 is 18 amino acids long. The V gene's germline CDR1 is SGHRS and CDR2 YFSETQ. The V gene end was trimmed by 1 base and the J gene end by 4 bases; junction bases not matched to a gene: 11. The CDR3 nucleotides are TGCGCCAGCAGCTTGTATCCAGCGGGGGGCCTCGGCACCGGGGAGCTGTTTTTT. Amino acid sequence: CASSLYPAGGLGTGELFF.

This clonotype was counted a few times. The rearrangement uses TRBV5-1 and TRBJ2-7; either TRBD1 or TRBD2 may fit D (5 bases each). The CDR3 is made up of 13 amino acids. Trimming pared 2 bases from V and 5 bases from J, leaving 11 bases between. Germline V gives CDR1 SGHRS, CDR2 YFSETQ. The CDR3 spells CASSFGGRDEQYF. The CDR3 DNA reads TGCGCCAGCAGCTTTGGGGGTCGCGACGAGCAGTACTTC.

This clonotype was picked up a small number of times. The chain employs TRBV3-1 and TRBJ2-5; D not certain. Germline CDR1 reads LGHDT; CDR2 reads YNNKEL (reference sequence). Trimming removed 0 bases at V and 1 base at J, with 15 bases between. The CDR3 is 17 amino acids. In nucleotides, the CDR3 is TGTGCCAGCAGCCAAGAGCCTTCTGGGGTCGGCCAAGAGACCCAGTACTTC. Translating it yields CASSQEPSGVGQETQYF.

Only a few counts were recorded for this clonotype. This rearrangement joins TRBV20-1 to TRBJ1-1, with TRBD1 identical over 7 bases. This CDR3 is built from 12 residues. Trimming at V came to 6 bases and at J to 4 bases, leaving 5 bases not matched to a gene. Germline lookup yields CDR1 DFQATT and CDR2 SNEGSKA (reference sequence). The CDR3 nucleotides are TGCAGTGCGGGCAGGGGGACCACTGAAGCTTTCTTT. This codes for CSAGRGTTEAFF.

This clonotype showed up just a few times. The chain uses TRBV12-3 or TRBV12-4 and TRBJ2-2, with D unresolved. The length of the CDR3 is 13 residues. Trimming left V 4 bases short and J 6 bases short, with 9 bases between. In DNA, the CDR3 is TGTGCCAGCAGTTCGAGTATATCCGGGGAGCTGTTTTTT. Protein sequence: CASSSSISGELFF.

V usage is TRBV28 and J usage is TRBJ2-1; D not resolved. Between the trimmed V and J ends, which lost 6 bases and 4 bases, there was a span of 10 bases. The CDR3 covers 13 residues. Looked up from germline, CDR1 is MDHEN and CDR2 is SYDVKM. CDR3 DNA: TGTGCCAGCAGCCTAAACGAGTACAATGAGCAGTTCTTC. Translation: CASSLNEYNEQFF.

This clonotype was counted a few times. The CDR3 DNA reads as TGTGCCAGCAGTTTCGGGGGGGCCATCACTGAAGCTTTCTTT. Translating it yields CASSFGGAITEAFF. This chain uses TRBV12-3 or TRBV12-4 with TRBJ1-1; perhaps TRBD1 as D (6 bases). V lost 3 bases and J lost 4, with 12 bases in between. This CDR3 contains 14 residues.

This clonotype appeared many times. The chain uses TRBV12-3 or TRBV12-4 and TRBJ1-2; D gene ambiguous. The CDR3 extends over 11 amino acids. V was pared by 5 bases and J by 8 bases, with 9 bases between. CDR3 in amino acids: CASSPGRGYTF. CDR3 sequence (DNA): TGTGCCAGCAGTCCTGGGAGGGGCTACACCTTC.